These 8 T cell receptor beta chains were all obtained from the same sample, sequenced in a study of CD8 T cells in ankylosing spondylitis (dated by TCRdb to about 2017). Points the paper makes about the study in general: Blood from ankylosing spondylitis patients appeared to be characterized by a TCR beta motif composed of eight highly homologous amino acid variants.

Libraries were built with 5' RACE. TCRdb names Illumina HiSeq 2500 as the instrument used. Clones were called with MiXCR by TCRdb after fastp trimmed the public reads at Q25, and only in-frame beta chains were retained. Identical CDR3 proteins give one entry, which carries the most common genes and DNA. The sample table holds a few hundred thousand distinct CDR3 sequences, of which 12% were seen once. The ten top clones hold under 7.5% of the sample. No cognate antigen is known for these TCRs. Sequences were obtained from blood, either unsorted or a sorted T cell fraction (not recorded which). These TCRs come from a male donor with ankylosing spondylitis.

V usage is TRBV27 and J usage is TRBJ2-7, with 7 bases matching TRBD2. V trimming: 8 bases; J trimming: 5 bases; junction bases outside the gene matches: 6. The CDR3 has 12 residues. Germline CDR1 is MNHEY and CDR2 is SMNVEV (reference sequence). CDR3 bases: TGTGCCAGCGGCGGACTAGTGGACGAGCAGTACTTC. Translation gives CASGGLVDEQYF.

In its sample, this clonotype was seen many times. The genes are TRBV12-3 or TRBV12-4 and TRBJ1-2; tentative D call: TRBD1 (5 bases). The CDR3 sequence is 14 residues long. Trimming took 3 bases from V and 4 from J, leaving 12 bases between them. As DNA, the CDR3 is TGTGCCAGCAGTTTTGTGGGGACGAGCTATGGCTACACCTTC. Its protein is CASSFVGTSYGYTF.

This chain joins TRBV4-1 and TRBJ1-1; perhaps TRBD1 as D (6 bases). Trimming took off 0 bases at V and 1 base at J, with 12 bases between the two ends. This CDR3 is 16 amino acids long. Germline lookup yields CDR1 MGHRA and CDR2 YSYEKL. CDR3 sequence (DNA): TGCGCCAGCAGCCAAGATCCTGGACAGCCGAACACTGAAGCTTTCTTT. Amino acid sequence: CASSQDPGQPNTEAFF.

This clonotype turned up a few times. The gene calls are TRBV20-1 and TRBJ2-1; D call uncertain. This CDR3 has 13 amino acids. Per the germline V gene, CDR1 is DFQATT and CDR2 is SNEGSKA (reference sequence). Trimming stripped 2 bases from V and 3 bases from J, with 8 bases between. This CDR3 reads CSARPSYYNEQFF. The CDR3 nucleotides read TGCAGTGCTAGACCCAGCTACTACAATGAGCAGTTCTTC.

The rearrangement uses TRBV10-3 and TRBJ2-1; 7 positions match TRBD2. V dropped 10 bases and J dropped 0; count of bases not matched to a gene: 18. CDR1 ENHRY and CDR2 SYGVKD come from the germline V gene. The CDR3 is made up of 18 amino acids. The CDR3 loop reads CATTRKTSRHNSYNEQFF. The CDR3 region has the DNA TGTGCCACGACGCGAAAGACTAGCAGGCACAACTCCTACAATGAGCAGTTCTTC.

This clonotype has more than one count but fewer than ten. This chain links TRBV19 with TRBJ2-5; 8 bases fit TRBD1. The CDR3 totals 14 residues. Germline V gene sequence: CDR1 LNHDA, CDR2 SQIVND (reference sequence). V dropped 4 bases and J dropped 0; count of bases not matched to a gene: 1. The CDR3 is CASSRTGNQETQYF. In DNA form, the CDR3 reads TGTGCCAGTAGTAGGACAGGGAACCAAGAGACCCAGTACTTC.

The table lists this clonotype with many counts. The chain combines TRBV5-6 with TRBJ2-1, with 8 bases lining up with TRBD2. The junction had 11 bases not matched to a gene; V was cut back by 6 bases and J by 9 bases. Germline assignment: CDR1 SGHDT and CDR2 YYEEEE. The CDR3 contains 14 residues. The CDR3 loop is CASNLAGLRAEQFF. In nucleotides, the CDR3 is TGTGCCAGCAACTTAGCGGGACTCCGTGCTGAGCAGTTCTTC. The whole variable domain, remainder taken from reference TRBV5-6 and TRBJ2-1, is DAGVTQSPTHLIKTRGQQVTLRCSPKSGHDTVSWYQQALGQGPQFIFQYYEEEERQRGNFPDRFSGHQFPNYSSELNVNALLLGDSALYLCASNLAGLRAEQFFGPGTRLTVL.

The chain joins TRBV5-1 to TRBJ2-1; 9 bases map to TRBD1. V trimming: 4 bases; J trimming: 2 bases; junction bases outside the gene matches: 7. From germline, CDR1 is SGHRS and CDR2 YFSETQ. The CDR3 extends over 16 amino acids. CDR3 in DNA: TGCGCCAGCAGCCAGAATCGACAGGGGGCCTACAATGAGCAGTTCTTC. It is translated as CASSQNRQGAYNEQFF.